The rows below give T cell receptor beta chains drawn from one sample of a study of blood T cell repertoires in COVID-19. The repertoire was sequenced with immunoSEQ multiplex PCR; TCRdb's copy has only in-frame clones and lacks some. This repertoire shows some 100,000 clones, 75% to 90% found once; its top ten account for approximately 5.6%. Sequenced material: peripheral blood. The receptor source for this set is a woman older than 75 with active COVID-19. Both conserved end residues are part of each CDR3. Each record gives: CDR3 length, clone size, J gene, D gene, V gene, CDR3 protein, CDR3 DNA. The D gene is left open where the match is weak. Expanded clones get a size class; other rows say once, few or many, or leave the size out.

CDR3 length: 14; clone size: .; J gene: TRBJ2-3; D gene: .; V gene: TRBV29-1; CDR3 protein: CSVEDRVITDTQYF; CDR3 DNA: TGCAGCGTTGAAGATCGGGTTATCACAGATACGCAGTATTTT
CDR3 length: 13; clone size: .; J gene: TRBJ2-2; D gene: TRBD1; V gene: TRBV9; CDR3 protein: CASRGQGIGELFF; CDR3 DNA: TGTGCCAGCAGAGGACAGGGCATCGGGGAGCTGTTTTTT
CDR3 length: 18; clone size: .; J gene: TRBJ2-3; D gene: .; V gene: TRBV5-1; CDR3 protein: CASSQNWGRGSGADTQYF; CDR3 DNA: TGCGCCAGCAGCCAGAATTGGGGGCGGGGGAGTGGCGCAGATACGCAGTATTTT
CDR3 length: 14; clone size: .; J gene: TRBJ2-3; D gene: TRBD2; V gene: TRBV9; CDR3 protein: CASSVSGRTDTQYF; CDR3 DNA: TGTGCCAGCAGCGTCAGCGGGAGAACAGATACGCAGTATTTT
CDR3 length: 13; clone size: .; J gene: TRBJ1-2; D gene: .; V gene: TRBV25-1; CDR3 protein: CASSYREGYGYTF; CDR3 DNA: TGTGCCAGCAGCTACAGGGAAGGGTATGGCTACACCTTC
CDR3 length: 16; clone size: .; J gene: TRBJ2-1; D gene: TRBD2; V gene: TRBV27; CDR3 protein: CASSSLAGAGSNEQFF; CDR3 DNA: TGTGCCAGCAGTTCGTTAGCGGGAGCGGGGAGCAATGAGCAGTTCTTC
CDR3 length: 15; clone size: .; J gene: TRBJ1-5; D gene: .; V gene: TRBV11-1; CDR3 protein: CASSLDGESNQPQHF; CDR3 DNA: TGTGCCAGCAGCTTAGATGGAGAGAGCAATCAGCCCCAGCATTTT
CDR3 length: 12; clone size: .; J gene: TRBJ2-2; D gene: .; V gene: TRBV6-5; CDR3 protein: CASGRTFAELFF; CDR3 DNA: TGTGCCAGCGGGAGGACTTTTGCCGAGCTGTTTTTT
CDR3 length: 11; clone size: .; J gene: TRBJ1-1; D gene: .; V gene: TRBV30; CDR3 protein: CAWSVKTEAFF; CDR3 DNA: TGTGCCTGGAGCGTTAAAACTGAAGCTTTCTTT
CDR3 length: 15; clone size: .; J gene: TRBJ2-3; D gene: .; V gene: TRBV5-4; CDR3 protein: CASSFPGAGDSAQYF; CDR3 DNA: TGTGCCAGCAGCTTTCCTGGGGCAGGGGATAGTGCGCAGTATTTT
CDR3 length: 16; clone size: .; J gene: TRBJ2-1; D gene: TRBD2; V gene: TRBV7-3; CDR3 protein: CASSLRGTNSYNEQFF; CDR3 DNA: TGTGCCAGCAGCTTAAGAGGGACTAACTCCTACAATGAGCAGTTCTTC
CDR3 length: 16; clone size: once; J gene: TRBJ1-4; D gene: TRBD1; V gene: TRBV28; CDR3 protein: CASSASTGTANEKLFF; CDR3 DNA: TGTGCCAGCAGTGCGAGTACCGGGACAGCAAATGAAAAACTGTTTTTT
CDR3 length: 15; clone size: .; J gene: TRBJ2-6; D gene: .; V gene: TRBV28; CDR3 protein: CASSHRVSGANVLTF; CDR3 DNA: TGTGCCAGCAGCCACAGGGTCTCTGGGGCCAACGTCCTGACTTTC
CDR3 length: 14; clone size: .; J gene: TRBJ1-2; D gene: .; V gene: TRBV6-5; CDR3 protein: CASSYSVTSYGYTF; CDR3 DNA: TGTGCCAGCAGTTACTCGGTGACAAGCTATGGCTACACCTTC
CDR3 length: 15; clone size: .; J gene: TRBJ2-2; D gene: TRBD1; V gene: TRBV9; CDR3 protein: CASSPGTVWAGELFF; CDR3 DNA: TGTGCCAGCAGCCCCGGGACAGTTTGGGCCGGGGAGCTGTTTTTT
CDR3 length: 14; clone size: .; J gene: TRBJ2-2; D gene: TRBD1; V gene: TRBV10-3; CDR3 protein: CATLADRGSGELFF; CDR3 DNA: TGTGCCACCTTAGCCGACAGGGGAAGCGGGGAGCTGTTTTTT
CDR3 length: 14; clone size: .; J gene: TRBJ2-3; D gene: TRBD2; V gene: TRBV6-5; CDR3 protein: CASSYGRGGDTQYF; CDR3 DNA: TGTGCCAGCAGTTACGGCCGGGGGGGAGATACGCAGTATTTT
CDR3 length: 10; clone size: .; J gene: TRBJ2-3; D gene: .; V gene: TRBV20-1; CDR3 protein: CSARETREYF; CDR3 DNA: TGCAGTGCTAGAGAAACTAGGGAGTATTTT
CDR3 length: 16; clone size: .; J gene: TRBJ2-3; D gene: .; V gene: TRBV28; CDR3 protein: CASSLWRGGVADTQYF; CDR3 DNA: TGTGCCAGCAGTTTATGGAGAGGGGGGGTGGCAGATACGCAGTATTTT
CDR3 length: 13; clone size: .; J gene: TRBJ1-4; D gene: .; V gene: TRBV30; CDR3 protein: CAWTRSPNEKLFF; CDR3 DNA: TGTGCCTGGACCAGAAGTCCTAATGAAAAACTGTTTTTT
CDR3 length: 17; clone size: .; J gene: TRBJ2-5; D gene: TRBD1; V gene: TRBV7-3; CDR3 protein: CASSPGTGEFLGETQYF; CDR3 DNA: TGTGCCAGCAGCCCCGGGACAGGGGAATTTTTGGGGGAGACCCAGTACTTC
CDR3 length: 16; clone size: .; J gene: TRBJ1-5; D gene: TRBD1; V gene: TRBV2; CDR3 protein: CASRDRARGGNQPQHF; CDR3 DNA: TGTGCCAGCAGGGACAGGGCGAGAGGGGGCAATCAGCCCCAGCATTTT
CDR3 length: 18; clone size: few; J gene: TRBJ2-3; D gene: .; V gene: TRBV27; CDR3 protein: CASSLDPGGGYGTDTQYF; CDR3 DNA: TGTGCCAGCAGTTTAGATCCTGGCGGAGGGTACGGCACAGATACGCAGTATTTT
CDR3 length: 15; clone size: .; J gene: TRBJ1-1; D gene: TRBD1; V gene: TRBV2; CDR3 protein: CASSGLQGARTEAFF; CDR3 DNA: TGTGCCAGCAGTGGCCTACAGGGGGCCCGCACTGAAGCTTTCTTT
CDR3 length: 13; clone size: .; J gene: TRBJ1-1; D gene: .; V gene: TRBV11-3; CDR3 protein: CASSLEQNTEAFF; CDR3 DNA: TGTGCCAGCAGCTTAGAACAGAACACTGAAGCTTTCTTT
CDR3 length: 17; clone size: .; J gene: TRBJ1-2; D gene: .; V gene: TRBV7-9; CDR3 protein: CASSLVGRPDHNYGYTF; CDR3 DNA: TGTGCCAGCAGCTTAGTCGGCAGGCCCGACCACAACTATGGCTACACCTTC
CDR3 length: 16; clone size: once; J gene: TRBJ2-1; D gene: .; V gene: TRBV7-9; CDR3 protein: CASSPMLAKNNNEQFF; CDR3 DNA: TGTGCCAGTAGCCCCATGCTAGCGAAAAATAACAATGAGCAGTTCTTC
CDR3 length: 14; clone size: .; J gene: TRBJ2-5; D gene: TRBD1; V gene: TRBV6-5; CDR3 protein: CASSRDRGEETQYF; CDR3 DNA: TGTGCCAGCAGTCGGGACAGGGGGGAAGAGACCCAGTACTTC
CDR3 length: 15; clone size: .; J gene: TRBJ1-2; D gene: .; V gene: TRBV4-3; CDR3 protein: CASSQDSTGYYGYTF; CDR3 DNA: TGCGCCAGCAGCCAAGATTCAACAGGGTACTATGGCTACACCTTC
CDR3 length: 14; clone size: .; J gene: TRBJ2-7; D gene: TRBD2; V gene: TRBV4-1; CDR3 protein: CASSFTIAGGEQYF; CDR3 DNA: TGCGCCAGCAGCTTTACCATAGCGGGCGGCGAGCAGTACTTC
CDR3 length: 16; clone size: .; J gene: TRBJ2-3; D gene: TRBD2; V gene: TRBV28; CDR3 protein: CASSLLGTTRTDTQYF; CDR3 DNA: TGTGCCAGCAGTTTACTCGGGACTACCCGCACAGATACGCAGTATTTT
CDR3 length: 14; clone size: .; J gene: TRBJ1-2; D gene: .; V gene: TRBV18; CDR3 protein: CASSPGQSLYGYTF; CDR3 DNA: TGTGCCAGCTCGCCGGGACAATCCCTCTATGGCTACACCTTC
CDR3 length: 14; clone size: .; J gene: TRBJ1-2; D gene: .; V gene: TRBV28; CDR3 protein: CASSLERAGYGYTF; CDR3 DNA: TGTGCCAGCAGTTTAGAGAGGGCGGGTTATGGCTACACCTTC
CDR3 length: 18; clone size: .; J gene: TRBJ2-7; D gene: TRBD2; V gene: TRBV5-1; CDR3 protein: CASSLPTGTSGRYYEQYF; CDR3 DNA: TGCGCCAGCAGCCTTCCTACCGGGACTAGCGGGAGGTATTACGAGCAGTACTTC
CDR3 length: 15; clone size: .; J gene: TRBJ2-4; D gene: .; V gene: TRBV19; CDR3 protein: CASSTQGFAKNIQYF; CDR3 DNA: TGTGCCAGTAGTACCCAGGGTTTCGCCAAAAACATTCAGTACTTC